These 7 T cell receptor beta chains originate from one sample sequenced in a study of T cells in Graves' hyperthyroidism and ophthalmopathy. Using RNA transcripts as the source, TCR beta CDR3 regions were amplified. A first-round RT-PCR of the TCR CDR3 used the HTBI primer set. TCRdb reprocessed the multiplex PCR reads via MiXCR and lists one record per CDR3 protein. Seen here are approximately 600,000 distinct CDR3 sequences, roughly 20% observed once, and the top ten hold about 35%. The sample taken for sequencing was blood. Every receptor here comes from a young man with Graves' ophthalmopathy.

This clonotype was seen only a few times. The junction shows a germline mismatch at one end, possibly a read error. The gene calls are TRBV19 and TRBJ2-2; TRBD1 might be the D (6 bases). Per the germline V gene, CDR1 is LNHDA and CDR2 is SQIVND (reference sequence). The CDR3 covers 19 residues. The CDR3 DNA sequence: TGTGCCAGTAGTACTACAACAAATAGACAGGCTAAGGACACCGGGGAGCTGCTTTTT. This sequence encodes CASSTTTNRQAKDTGELLF.

This clonotype appeared once. The V and J genes are TRBV28 and TRBJ2-3; 7 nucleotides match TRBD2. V lost 6 bases, J lost 0 bases, and 9 bases stayed unmatched. CDR1 and CDR2 from the germline V gene are MDHEN and SYDVKM. The CDR3 is 16 residues long. The CDR3 sequence is CASSVAARGSTDTQYF. The CDR3 coding sequence is TGTGCCAGCAGCGTAGCGGCGCGGGGGAGCACAGATACGCAGTATTTT.

This clonotype was observed a few times. The J gene is TRBJ1-2, the V gene TRBV19, with D unresolved. The germline V gene encodes CDR1 LNHDA and CDR2 SQIVND (reference sequence). This CDR3 has 16 residues. Trimming removed 1 base at V and 3 bases at J, with 15 bases between. The CDR3 nucleotides are TGTGCCAGTAGTATAGCCACGGGCAGGATGGACTATGGCTACACCTTC. Amino acids: CASSIATGRMDYGYTF.

This clonotype was seen ten or more times. V and J are TRBV29-1 and TRBJ2-1, with 9 bases matching TRBD2. Germline CDR1 reads SQVTM; CDR2 reads ANQGSEA. This CDR3 is 14 amino acids long. V lost 7 bases to trimming and J lost 9 bases; unmatched junction nucleotides: 13. CDR3: CSAVPTSGLGEQFF. The CDR3 bases are TGCAGCGCAGTACCGACTAGCGGTTTGGGTGAGCAGTTCTTC.

This clonotype was found a few times. The V and J genes are TRBV4-1 and TRBJ2-3; D remains unclear. Trimming pared 2 bases from V and 4 bases from J, leaving 7 bases between. This CDR3 region has 13 residues. Per germline, CDR1 MGHRA and CDR2 YSYEKL. CDR3 in amino acids: CASSQFTSDTQYF. CDR3 DNA sequence: TGCGCCAGCAGCCAATTTACGTCAGATACGCAGTATTTT.

The table lists this clonotype with a few counts. This sequence joins TRBV30 and TRBJ2-3; a weak D match, TRBD2 (6 bases). V gave up 0 bases and J gave up 0 bases, with 13 bases separating them. The CDR3 consists of 16 residues. Germline CDR1 and CDR2: GTSNPN and SVGIG (reference sequence). This CDR3 reads CAWSVGGLGSTDTQYF. The CDR3, as DNA: TGTGCCTGGAGTGTGGGAGGCCTTGGGAGCACAGATACGCAGTATTTT.

With regard to this clonotype: One junction end disagrees with the germline gene, perhaps due to a read error. The V gene is TRBV12-3 or TRBV12-4, the J gene TRBJ1-6; TRBD1 is a possible D gene (5 bases). CDR3 length equals 17 residues. The CDR3 nucleotides are TGTGCCAGCGGTTTGGGGGGATTGAGCTCCTATAATTCACCCCTCCACTTT. Translated: CASGLGGLSSYNSPLHF.